Each of the 9 T cell receptor beta chains below was sequenced from the same sample in a study of human T cells and chemical hapten exposure (dated by TCRdb to the early 2020s). What this sample's time point label stands for: patch test 1, 2 weeks after DPC sensitization. The treatment or condition label here, explained by the study, means: therapeutic diphenylcyclopropenone sensitization with weekly scalp DPC. The method was RACE. This sample was sequenced with a NextSeq 500. The raw public data were reprocessed by TCRdb itself: fastp quality trimming at Q25, MiXCR clonotype calling, in-frame beta chains only. Duplicate CDR3 protein sequences are folded into a single record with the most common DNA and genes. Recorded for this sample are approximately 100,000 distinct CDR3 sequences; about 11% of them occurred a single time. The ten largest make up roughly 3.3% of the sample. Sequencing was performed on whole blood, taken in connection with sensitization to the hapten diphenylcyclopropenone (DPC). These receptors were collected from a woman aged 40 to 50 with alopecia areata. Some clones in this sample may be carry-over from other donors' samples.

The V gene is TRBV24-1, the J gene TRBJ2-7; maybe TRBD2 (5 bases). The germline V gene has CDR1 KGHDR and CDR2 SFDVKD. The CDR3 is made up of 20 amino acids. Trimming removed 5 bases at V and 2 bases at J, with 30 bases between. CDR3 DNA: TGTGCCACCAGTGTTCCGCATCAGCGGACCTTGACTCACTTACCCTACGAGCAGTACTTC. Translation gives CATSVPHQRTLTHLPYEQYF.

This clonotype has more than one count but fewer than ten. The chain uses TRBV7-2 and TRBJ1-5; the match to TRBD1 covers 9 bases. The CDR3 extends over 17 amino acids. Losses at the gene ends were 0 bases for V and 2 bases for J; bases not matched to a gene: 5. CDR1 and CDR2 (germline): SGHTA, FQGNSA. CDR3 coding DNA: TGTGCCAGCAGCTTAGCGGGACAGGGTATTGGCAATCAGCCCCAGCATTTT. Its protein is CASSLAGQGIGNQPQHF.

This clonotype was observed many times. The chain has TRBV20-1 and TRBJ2-1; tentatively, D is TRBD2 (7 bases). V was cut by 0 bases and J by 3 bases, with 18 bases left in between. This CDR3 region has 17 residues. CDR1 and CDR2 (germline): DFQATT, SNEGSKA (reference sequence). The CDR3 sequence is CSARDLGGAGVYNEQFF. For the CDR3, the DNA is TGCAGTGCTAGAGATTTAGGGGGGGCCGGTGTCTACAATGAGCAGTTCTTC.

This clonotype has at least ten counts. The rearrangement links TRBV27 to TRBJ2-7; D is undetermined. The CDR3 is made up of 15 amino acids. Germline V gene lookup returns CDR1 MNHEY and CDR2 SMNVEV (reference sequence). Trimming shortened V by 6 bases and J by 2 bases, and 17 bases separated the two germline ends. The CDR3 protein is CASRHQVLGPYEQYF. DNA for the CDR3: TGTGCCAGCAGGCACCAGGTCCTCGGGCCCTACGAGCAGTACTTC.

The chain couples TRBV20-1 to TRBJ2-5, with D hard to call. V was cut by 3 bases and J by 3 bases, with 2 bases left in between. CDR3 length: 10 amino acids. Looked up from germline, CDR1 is DFQATT and CDR2 is SNEGSKA (reference sequence). CDR3 in DNA: TGCAGTGCTAGCGAAGAGACCCAGTACTTC. Amino acid sequence: CSASEETQYF.

In this sample, this clonotype turned up a few times. The V and J genes are TRBV25-1 and TRBJ1-1; D not certain. The CDR3 consists of 13 residues. Trimming stripped 9 bases from V and 1 base from J, with 12 bases between. CDR1 MGHDK and CDR2 SYGVNS come from the germline V gene. In DNA form, the CDR3 reads TGTGCCAGTGGGCCGGTATGGAACACTGAAGCTTTCTTT. Translated, it gives CASGPVWNTEAFF.

This clonotype was seen a few times. The rearrangement uses TRBV28 and TRBJ2-5; perhaps TRBD1 as D (6 bases). The CDR3 is made up of 15 amino acids. The V end was cut by 4 bases, the J end by 4 bases, with 16 bases between. Germline V lookup: CDR1 MDHEN, CDR2 SYDVKM. Written as DNA, the CDR3 is TGTGCCAGCAGTTCCCAGGGGTTGGAACTAGAGACCCAGTACTTC. This gives the protein CASSSQGLELETQYF.

This chain joins TRBV2 and TRBJ2-1; 12 bases fit TRBD2. The CDR3 runs to 17 residues. Germline values: CDR1 SNHLY, CDR2 FYNNEI. Germline trimming cut 6 bases from V and 8 bases from J; bases unmatched to any gene: 14. DNA of the CDR3: TGTGCCAGCAGAACAAGAGGGGGACTAGCGGGTATGGATGAGCAGTTCTTC. Translated, it gives CASRTRGGLAGMDEQFF.

The V gene is TRBV7-2, the J gene TRBJ2-5, with D perhaps TRBD1 or TRBD2 (5 bases each). Germline V gene lookup returns CDR1 SGHTA and CDR2 FQGNSA. Trimming removed 5 bases from V and 5 bases from J, with 15 bases in between. CDR3 length: 14 amino acids. For the CDR3, the DNA is TGTGCCAGCAGCCGGGACCGGGCGGCCGAGACCCAGTACTTC. Its protein is CASSRDRAAETQYF. The full variable domain, completed using reference TRBV7-2 and TRBJ2-5, is GAGVSQSPSNKVTEKGKDVELRCDPISGHTALYWYRQSLGQGLEFLIYFQGNSAPDKSGLPSDRFSAERTGGSVSTLTIQRTQQEDSAVYLCASSRDRAAETQYFGPGTRLLVL.